This T cell receptor (beta chain) was sequenced for a study of T cells in Graves' hyperthyroidism and ophthalmopathy. Ten or more counts support this clonotype. TCR beta CDR3 regions were amplified from RNA. The primer set for the first-round RT-PCR of the TCR CDR3 was HTBI. TCRdb redid the calling of the multiplex PCR reads with MiXCR, one entry per CDR3 protein. Of about 300,000 distinct CDR3 sequences in the sample, about an eighth are singletons; the top ten hold 7.5% to 8%. Lactation, pregnancy, other autoimmune disease or uncontrolled infection led to exclusion of patients. The sample was blood. The TCR originated in a woman in her thirties with Graves' hyperthyroidism that later progressed to Graves' ophthalmopathy.

The CDR3 protein is CASSRTGTEAFF. CDR3 coding DNA: TGTGCCAGCAGCCGGACAGGGACTGAAGCTTTCTTT. The rearrangement uses TRBV12-3 or TRBV12-4 and TRBJ1-1; 8 nucleotides line up with TRBD1. The CDR3 has 12 residues. V dropped 6 bases and J dropped 5; count of bases not matched to a gene: 2.